This paragraph covers one T cell receptor beta chain sequence. Its target is unknown. The data belong to a study of cytomegalovirus exposure and HLA in healthy donors. Donors consisted of healthy bone marrow donors. Amplification used 60 Vbeta primers and 13 Jbeta primers. Using immunoSEQ multiplex PCR, the repertoire was profiled, and TCRdb retains in-frame clones only, with some absent. The data show some 150,000 clones, over 75% seen once. The CDR3 spans 16 residues. Trimming removed 1 base at V and 7 bases at J, with 19 bases between. Germline assignment: CDR1 MGHRA and CDR2 YSYEKL. Study findings and constraints: Association of a missense DCLRE1C variant with TCR beta V- and J-gene trimming was reported in a later analysis. Previously analyzed data showed that most TCR beta V segments were productive at a frequency of about 87% or about 30%. Sequencing artifact likely explains a cluster of highly shared sequence variants.

The sample was PBMCs. This rearrangement joins TRBV4-1 to TRBJ1-2, with D perhaps TRBD1 (6 bases). This sequence was found in a woman in her thirties in good health and CMV-seronegative. DNA for the CDR3: TGCGCCAGCAGCCAAGGAAGGGCCAGGGGTTTGGGTGGCTACACCTTC. Translating it yields CASSQGRARGLGGYTF.